The rows below give T cell receptor beta chains drawn from one sample of a study of blood T cell repertoires in COVID-19. TCRdb keeps only in-frame clones here, not all; method: immunoSEQ multiplex PCR. The data hold roughly 400,000 clones, with approximately 90% observed a single time. The sample taken for sequencing was PBMCs or T cells enriched from blood (not recorded which). These receptors were taken from a woman aged 40 to 50 who had been exposed to COVID-19. Both conserved end residues are part of each CDR3. D genes are given only for firm matches. Size is omitted from some rows. Given values are once, few, many or a class for expanded clones.

len: 14; v_gene: TRBV6-5; d_gene: TRBD2; abundance: once; j_gene: TRBJ2-7; CDR3aa: CASSRGGRGYEQYF; CDR3nt: TGTGCCAGCAGTAGGGGTGGGAGGGGCTACGAGCAGTACTTC
len: 13; v_gene: TRBV14; d_gene: NA; abundance: few; j_gene: TRBJ2-1; CDR3aa: CASSQSRVGEQFF; CDR3nt: TGTGCCAGCAGCCAATCCAGGGTCGGTGAGCAGTTCTTC
len: 14; v_gene: TRBV2; d_gene: NA; abundance: few; j_gene: TRBJ1-1; CDR3aa: CASILLGGGTEAFF; CDR3nt: TGTGCCAGCATATTGCTCGGGGGAGGCACTGAAGCTTTCTTT
len: 14; v_gene: TRBV5-1; d_gene: NA; abundance: NA; j_gene: TRBJ1-1; CDR3aa: CASSLVPGSTEAFF; CDR3nt: TGCGCCAGCAGCTTGGTACCGGGTAGCACTGAAGCTTTCTTT
len: 14; v_gene: TRBV5-4; d_gene: TRBD2; abundance: NA; j_gene: TRBJ2-7; CDR3aa: CASSGTSGRYEQYF; CDR3nt: TGTGCCAGCAGCGGGACTAGCGGGCGCTACGAGCAGTACTTC
len: 16; v_gene: TRBV4-1; d_gene: NA; abundance: NA; j_gene: TRBJ2-7; CDR3aa: CASSQDSGGLSYEQYF; CDR3nt: TGCGCCAGCAGCCAAGATTCAGGGGGACTCTCCTACGAGCAGTACTTC
len: 16; v_gene: TRBV27; d_gene: TRBD2; abundance: NA; j_gene: TRBJ2-1; CDR3aa: CASTQRGVRSYNEQFF; CDR3nt: TGTGCCAGCACCCAACGGGGGGTGAGATCCTACAATGAGCAGTTCTTC
len: 14; v_gene: TRBV29-1; d_gene: TRBD1; abundance: NA; j_gene: TRBJ1-1; CDR3aa: CSVGGGQGATEAFF; CDR3nt: TGCAGCGTTGGCGGTGGCCAGGGGGCGACCGAAGCTTTCTTT
len: 14; v_gene: TRBV19; d_gene: NA; abundance: NA; j_gene: TRBJ1-2; CDR3aa: CASSPGGGNYGYTF; CDR3nt: TGTGCCAGTAGCCCCGGGGGGGGGAACTATGGCTACACCTTC
len: 12; v_gene: TRBV11-3; d_gene: NA; abundance: NA; j_gene: TRBJ2-5; CDR3aa: CASSLSSVTQYF; CDR3nt: TGTGCCAGCAGCTTATCCTCGGTGACCCAGTACTTC
len: 17; v_gene: TRBV30; d_gene: TRBD1; abundance: NA; j_gene: TRBJ1-5; CDR3aa: CAWSRDRAGRSNQPQHF; CDR3nt: TGTGCCTGGAGTAGGGACAGGGCGGGGCGGAGCAATCAGCCCCAGCATTTT
len: 18; v_gene: TRBV6-2/TRBV6-3; d_gene: TRBD1; abundance: NA; j_gene: TRBJ1-5; CDR3aa: CASSTGTGGPSGNQPQHF; CDR3nt: TGTGCCAGCAGTACCGGGACAGGGGGCCCATCGGGGAATCAGCCCCAGCATTTT
len: 15; v_gene: TRBV7-9; d_gene: NA; abundance: once; j_gene: TRBJ2-7; CDR3aa: CASSLGETNTYEQYF; CDR3nt: TGTGCCAGCAGTCTCGGGGAGACGAACACCTACGAGCAGTACTTC
len: 15; v_gene: TRBV19; d_gene: TRBD2; abundance: NA; j_gene: TRBJ2-3; CDR3aa: CASSIGTSGADTQYF; CDR3nt: TGTGCCAGTAGTATTGGGACTAGCGGGGCAGATACGCAGTATTTT
len: 18; v_gene: TRBV7-8; d_gene: TRBD2; abundance: NA; j_gene: TRBJ2-1; CDR3aa: CASSLVGLASLRYNEQFF; CDR3nt: TGTGCCAGCAGCTTAGTGGGACTAGCATCCCTAAGATACAATGAGCAGTTCTTC
len: 13; v_gene: TRBV30; d_gene: NA; abundance: NA; j_gene: TRBJ1-2; CDR3aa: CAWSERESYGYTF; CDR3nt: TGTGCCTGGAGCGAAAGGGAGAGCTATGGCTACACCTTC
len: 18; v_gene: TRBV19; d_gene: TRBD1; abundance: once; j_gene: TRBJ2-6; CDR3aa: CASSNGQGALSGANVLTF; CDR3nt: TGTGCCAGTAGCAATGGACAGGGGGCCCTCTCTGGGGCCAACGTCCTGACTTTC
len: 14; v_gene: TRBV19; d_gene: TRBD1; abundance: NA; j_gene: TRBJ2-2; CDR3aa: CASRPGQGTGELFF; CDR3nt: TGTGCCAGTCGTCCGGGACAGGGGACCGGGGAGCTGTTTTTT
len: 13; v_gene: TRBV7-2; d_gene: NA; abundance: NA; j_gene: TRBJ2-7; CDR3aa: CASTSRDKYEQYF; CDR3nt: TGTGCCAGCACCTCCAGAGACAAGTACGAGCAGTACTTC
len: 13; v_gene: TRBV6-5; d_gene: NA; abundance: NA; j_gene: TRBJ2-2; CDR3aa: CASREPFTGELFF; CDR3nt: TGTGCCAGCAGGGAGCCTTTTACCGGGGAGCTGTTTTTT
len: 13; v_gene: TRBV19; d_gene: NA; abundance: NA; j_gene: TRBJ2-2; CDR3aa: CATPRGNTGELFF; CDR3nt: TGTGCCACCCCGCGGGGGAACACCGGGGAGCTGTTTTTT
len: 15; v_gene: TRBV11-3; d_gene: NA; abundance: NA; j_gene: TRBJ1-1; CDR3aa: CASSLGVGTNTEAFF; CDR3nt: TGTGCCAGCAGCTTAGGGGTGGGGACAAACACTGAAGCTTTCTTT